The rows below give T cell receptor beta chains drawn from one sample of a study of blood T cell repertoires in COVID-19. Using immunoSEQ multiplex PCR, the repertoire was profiled, and TCRdb retains in-frame clones only, with some absent. The table lists fewer than 650,000 clones, 85% to 90% of them singletons, with 7.5% to 9% in the top ten. The sample was peripheral blood. Source of these receptors: a woman aged 45 to 65 with COVID-19, enrolled during active disease. Both conserved end residues are part of each CDR3. D genes are given only for firm matches. Only some rows state a clone size, as once, few, many or a class for expanded clones.

j_call	v_call	clone_size	d_call	cdr3_aa	cdr3_nt
TRBJ2-7	TRBV3-1/TRBV3-2	-	TRBD1	CASSRGQGTYEQYF	TGTGCCAGCAGCCGGGGACAGGGGACCTACGAGCAGTACTTC
TRBJ1-6	TRBV18	-	-	CASSSGPGANNSPLHF	TGTGCCAGCTCCTCAGGACCGGGAGCCAATAATTCACCCCTCCACTTT
TRBJ1-5	TRBV12-5	-	-	CASGLIGVKNSNQPQHF	TGTGCTAGTGGTTTGATAGGGGTCAAAAATAGCAATCAGCCCCAGCATTTT
TRBJ1-2	TRBV7-7	-	-	CASSMGTRLNYGYTF	TGTGCCAGCAGCATGGGGACACGGCTTAACTATGGCTACACCTTC
TRBJ1-3	TRBV25-1	-	-	CASSRAGSSGNTIYF	TGTGCCAGCTCTAGGGCAGGGTCCTCTGGAAACACCATATATTTT
TRBJ2-7	TRBV10-1	-	-	CASSETGRGYEQYF	TGCGCCAGCAGTGAGACGGGCAGGGGATACGAGCAGTACTTC
TRBJ2-5	TRBV24-1	once	TRBD1	CATSDLGTGRETQYF	TGTGCCACCAGTGATTTGGGGACAGGGCGGGAGACCCAGTACTTC
TRBJ2-1	TRBV30	once	TRBD2	CAWSRLAGNSYNEQFF	TGTGCCTGGAGCAGACTAGCGGGGAATTCCTACAATGAGCAGTTCTTC
TRBJ2-2	TRBV5-1	-	TRBD2	CASSAGLAPGNTGELFF	TGCGCCAGCAGCGCCGGACTAGCGCCAGGAAACACCGGGGAGCTGTTTTTT
TRBJ2-7	TRBV19	-	TRBD1	CASSMMGQGDYEQYF	TGTGCCAGTAGTATGATGGGACAGGGGGACTACGAGCAGTACTTC
TRBJ2-1	TRBV6-5	-	TRBD2	CASSSGGLANNEQFF	TGTGCCAGCAGTTCGGGGGGACTAGCGAACAATGAGCAGTTCTTC
TRBJ1-6	TRBV21-1	-	-	CASPTGDRGTSPLHF	TGTGCCAGCCCCACAGGGGACAGGGGAACCTCACCCCTCCACTTT
TRBJ1-2	TRBV2	-	TRBD1	CASRAGQGAFYGYTF	TGTGCCAGCAGAGCGGGACAGGGGGCGTTCTATGGCTACACCTTC
TRBJ1-6	TRBV28	-	-	CASSLIPGTRSPLHF	TGTGCCAGCAGTTTAATTCCAGGGACTCGTTCACCCCTCCACTTT
TRBJ1-4	TRBV23-1	-	TRBD1	CASSPRDRVGVEKLFF	TGCGCCAGCAGTCCCCGGGACAGGGTAGGTGTAGAAAAACTGTTTTTT
TRBJ2-7	TRBV5-5	-	TRBD1	CASSDTTGGRLNEQYF	TGTGCCAGCAGCGATACTACAGGGGGCAGGCTGAACGAGCAGTACTTC
TRBJ1-6	TRBV21-1	-	-	CASRRTGVSRIQSPLHF	TGTGCCAGCAGGAGGACCGGGGTCTCTCGGATTCAGTCACCCCTCCACTTT
TRBJ2-7	TRBV3-1/TRBV3-2	-	TRBD1	CASSPYGTDHPYEQYF	TGTGCCAGCAGCCCTTATGGGACAGATCATCCCTACGAGCAGTACTTC
TRBJ1-2	TRBV18	-	TRBD1	CASSPQGDYGYTF	TGTGCCAGCTCGCCACAGGGGGACTATGGCTACACCTTC
TRBJ1-2	TRBV19	-	-	CASSTVWGGGNYGYTF	TGTGCCAGTAGTACCGTTTGGGGCGGGGGAAACTATGGCTACACCTTC
TRBJ2-7	TRBV9	-	TRBD1	CASSVGGDRAGTYEQYF	TGTGCCAGCAGCGTAGGGGGAGACAGGGCCGGGACCTACGAGCAGTACTTC
TRBJ1-3	TRBV11-2	-	-	CASSLGGAAGNTIYF	TGTGCCAGCAGCTTGGGGGGGGCTGCTGGAAACACCATATATTTT
TRBJ2-3	TRBV30	-	-	CAWSQGGPPDGTDTQYF	TGTGCCTGGAGCCAGGGGGGTCCCCCAGATGGCACAGATACGCAGTATTTT
TRBJ1-6	TRBV6-5	few	-	CASSYGGIGSPLHF	TGTGCCAGCAGTTACGGGGGGATTGGTTCACCCCTCCACTTT
TRBJ2-2	TRBV6-5	few	TRBD1	CATTQGATGELFF	TGTGCCACCACCCAGGGGGCCACCGGGGAGCTGTTTTTT
TRBJ1-4	TRBV28	-	TRBD1	CASSTPGTGIGEKLFF	TGTGCCAGCAGTACCCCTGGGACAGGGATAGGGGAAAAACTGTTTTTT
TRBJ1-2	TRBV19	-	-	CASSIGYDGYTF	TGTGCCAGTAGTATAGGCTACGATGGCTACACCTTC
TRBJ1-1	TRBV5-1	-	-	CASSLRTVNTEAFF	TGCGCCAGCAGCCTCAGGACAGTGAACACTGAAGCTTTCTTT
TRBJ2-7	TRBV21-1	-	-	CASSKAQAGGPRNEQYF	TGTGCCAGCAGCAAAGCCCAGGCGGGGGGGCCGAGAAACGAGCAGTACTTC
TRBJ2-3	TRBV2	-	-	CASSAGTDTQYF	TGTGCCAGCAGCGCAGGCACAGATACGCAGTATTTT
TRBJ1-2	TRBV19	-	-	CASSSLVGTLSGYTF	TGTGCCAGTAGTTCTTTGGTCGGTACCCTGAGTGGCTACACCTTC
TRBJ1-2	TRBV6-5	-	TRBD1	CASSWGQVPNYGYTF	TGTGCCAGCAGTTGGGGACAGGTTCCTAACTATGGCTACACCTTC
TRBJ2-7	TRBV30	-	-	CAWSVIATEKYF	TGTGCCTGGAGTGTGATCGCGACGGAGAAGTACTTC
TRBJ2-3	TRBV5-5	-	TRBD1	CASSGRTGGDTDTQYF	TGTGCCAGCAGCGGAAGGACAGGGGGAGACACAGATACGCAGTATTTT
TRBJ1-4	TRBV6-5	-	TRBD1	CASSYSTGGGAKLFF	TGTGCCAGCAGTTACTCGACAGGGGGAGGCGCAAAACTGTTTTTT
TRBJ1-1	TRBV28	-	-	CASNPLNTEAFF	TGTGCCAGCAATCCTCTGAACACTGAAGCTTTCTTT
TRBJ1-3	TRBV29-1	-	-	CSAWTVRNTIYF	TGCAGCGCATGGACAGTCCGAAACACCATATATTTT
TRBJ1-2	TRBV11-1	-	TRBD1	CASSLRGGEHYGYTF	TGTGCCAGCAGCTTAAGAGGGGGCGAGCACTATGGCTACACCTTC
TRBJ2-7	TRBV27	-	TRBD1	CASSSRQGPSYEQYF	TGTGCCAGCAGTTCCAGACAGGGGCCCTCCTACGAGCAGTACTTC
TRBJ2-3	TRBV7-8	-	TRBD2	CASSSGLAGGPTDTQYF	TGTGCCAGCAGCTCCGGACTAGCGGGGGGGCCCACAGATACGCAGTATTTT
TRBJ1-6	TRBV9	-	-	CASSVAGGNSPLHF	TGTGCCAGCAGCGTAGCGGGGGGGAATTCACCCCTCCACTTT
TRBJ1-1	TRBV11-2	-	TRBD1	CASSLPRDSWQAFF	TGTGCCAGCAGCTTACCAAGGGACAGCTGGCAAGCTTTCTTT
TRBJ2-1	TRBV24-1	-	TRBD2	CATSDLAGGGYNEQFF	TGTGCCACCAGTGATCTAGCGGGGGGAGGGTACAATGAGCAGTTCTTC
TRBJ2-3	TRBV2	-	TRBD1	CASTLPGDSSTDTQYF	TGTGCCAGCACTCTTCCCGGGGACAGCTCCACAGATACGCAGTATTTT
TRBJ1-1	TRBV6-5	-	TRBD1	CASSGDSLFPEAFF	TGTGCCAGCAGCGGGGACAGTCTCTTCCCTGAAGCTTTCTTT
TRBJ2-5	TRBV5-5	-	-	CASSLFSLTTQETQYF	TGTGCCAGCAGCTTGTTCTCTCTTACTACACAAGAGACCCAGTACTTC
TRBJ1-2	TRBV9	-	-	CASSVTTGLLRGGYTF	TGTGCCAGCAGCGTTACTACGGGACTCCTTAGGGGTGGCTACACCTTC
TRBJ2-7	TRBV21-1	-	-	CASSNRDSGPRGRYEQYF	TGTGCCAGCAGCAACCGGGACAGTGGGCCCAGGGGGCGATACGAGCAGTACTTC
TRBJ1-5	TRBV4-1	few	-	CASSQPRGREDGNQPQHF	TGCGCCAGCAGCCAACCTAGGGGGAGGGAGGACGGCAATCAGCCCCAGCATTTT
TRBJ2-7	TRBV10-2	-	-	CASSESWSSYEQYF	TGCGCCAGCAGTGAGAGTTGGAGCTCCTACGAGCAGTACTTC
TRBJ1-1	TRBV5-1	-	-	CASTLTGNTEAFF	TGCGCCAGCACCCTCACAGGGAACACTGAAGCTTTCTTT
TRBJ2-3	TRBV13	-	-	CASSLGRDTQYF	TGTGCCAGCAGCTTGGGCCGAGATACGCAGTATTTT
TRBJ1-6	TRBV7-3	-	-	CASSLRGGGYFPYNSPLHF	TGTGCCAGCAGCTTAAGGGGAGGGGGATACTTCCCTTATAATTCACCCCTCCACTTT